This T cell receptor beta chain came from a study of a mutant IDH1 vaccine in newly diagnosed glioma. Study-level background: Commencement of vaccination occurred 4-6 weeks following radiotherapy alone, or concurrently with temozolomide cycles.

This clone was found a few times. Its matching antigen is unknown. Germline assignment: CDR1 SNHLY and CDR2 FYNNEI. Trimming removed 5 bases from V and 0 bases from J, with 7 bases in between. This CDR3 is 13 amino acids long. The protocol was immunoSEQ multiplex PCR, while the TCRdb copy is restricted to in-frame clones and leaves out a portion. This sample has roughly 52,000 clones, with about 82% found just once. Time point reported: week 35, safety follow-up. All doses held 300 ug of mutant IDH1 20-mer peptide, with topical imiquimod. The specimen comprised PBMCs, sampled from a glioma patient whose treatment included an IDH1 peptide vaccine. This sequence joins TRBV2 and TRBJ1-2, with unresolved D. The sequence was obtained from a man aged 40-55 years with glioma. In nucleotides, the CDR3 is TGTGCCAGCAGTACAGAAGCTAACTATGGCTACACCTTC. Translated: CASSTEANYGYTF.